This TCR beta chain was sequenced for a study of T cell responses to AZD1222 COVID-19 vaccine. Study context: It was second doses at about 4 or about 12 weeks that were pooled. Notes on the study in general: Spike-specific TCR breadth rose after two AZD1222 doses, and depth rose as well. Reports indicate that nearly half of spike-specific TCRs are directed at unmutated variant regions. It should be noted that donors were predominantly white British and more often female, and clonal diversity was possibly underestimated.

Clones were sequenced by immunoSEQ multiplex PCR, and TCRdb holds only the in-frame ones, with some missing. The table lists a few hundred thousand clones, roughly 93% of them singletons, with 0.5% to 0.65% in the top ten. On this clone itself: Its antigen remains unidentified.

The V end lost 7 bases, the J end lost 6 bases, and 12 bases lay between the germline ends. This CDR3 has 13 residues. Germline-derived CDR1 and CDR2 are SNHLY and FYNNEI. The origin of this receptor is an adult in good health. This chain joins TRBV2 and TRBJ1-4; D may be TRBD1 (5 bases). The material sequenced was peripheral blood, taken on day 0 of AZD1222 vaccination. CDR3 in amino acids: CASNVRGDEKLFF. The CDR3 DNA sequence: TGTGCCAGCAACGTTAGAGGGGATGAAAAACTGTTTTTT.